Listed here are 21 T cell receptor beta chains from one sample, sequenced in a study of blood T cell repertoires in COVID-19 (dated by TCRdb to between 2020 and 2021). Libraries were built with the immunoSEQ multiplex PCR assay. This is the immuneACCESS table as TCRdb keeps it, with only in-frame sequences that have V and J called. A part of the clones is gone; compared with another copy, unresolved V genes explain less than half, and the rest is unexplained. This sample gives around 120,000 clones in total; 88% of them show up just once. Jointly, the top ten make up less than 2% of the sample. Source material: peripheral blood. The origin of the receptors is a human donor in a cohort sampled during active COVID-19.

This chain connects TRBV11-2 to TRBJ1-3; a weak D match, TRBD1 (6 bases). The CDR3 runs 15 residues. Germline V gene lookup returns CDR1 SGHAT and CDR2 FQNNGV. V gave up 3 bases and J gave up 4 bases, with 13 bases separating them. This CDR3 is CASSLGGLGGNTIYF. DNA of the CDR3: TGTGCCAGCAGCTTGGGGGGGCTCGGAGGAAACACCATATATTTT.

CDR3 in DNA: TGTGCCAGCTCCGAGGGTTTAGCGGGGGGGCGAAGCACAGATACGCAGTATTTT. Translation gives CASSEGLAGGRSTDTQYF. This chain uses TRBV13 with TRBJ2-3; 11 bases are shared with TRBD2. Trimming at V came to 8 bases and at J to 0 bases, leaving 13 bases not matched to a gene. Germline V gene data show CDR1 as PRHDT and CDR2 as FYEKMQ (reference sequence). The CDR3 contains 18 residues.

The J gene is TRBJ2-7, the V gene TRBV7-9; D possibly corresponds to TRBD1 (6 bases). CDR1 is SEHNR, CDR2 FQNEAQ, per germline (reference sequence). The V end lost 8 bases, the J end lost 3 bases, and 20 bases lay between the germline ends. This CDR3 has 15 residues. The CDR3 DNA reads TGTGCCAGCGCAACAGGGTCAGGGGAGTACTACGAGCAGTACTTC. This translates into CASATGSGEYYEQYF.

The rearrangement uses TRBV11-3 and TRBJ2-5; tentative D call: TRBD2 (5 bases). In germline, CDR1 is SGHNT, CDR2 YENEEA. The CDR3 has 14 amino acids. Between the trimmed V and J ends, which lost 5 bases and 2 bases, there was a span of 12 bases. This CDR3 is CASSRAGVQETQYF. The CDR3 nucleotides are TGTGCCAGCAGCCGGGCCGGGGTTCAAGAGACCCAGTACTTC.

V and J are TRBV30 and TRBJ2-1; TRBD1 matches at 8 bases. The CDR3 runs 15 residues. Germline trimming cut 1 base from V and 0 bases from J; bases unmatched to any gene: 2. CDR1 and CDR2 (germline): GTSNPN, SVGIG (reference sequence). As DNA, the CDR3 is TGTGCCTGGAGTGCGACAGGGGCCTCCTACAATGAGCAGTTCTTC. Protein sequence: CAWSATGASYNEQFF.

The rearrangement joins TRBV19 to TRBJ1-5, with a weak D call TRBD1 (6 bases). There are 15 residues in the CDR3. V was shortened by 6 bases and J by 9 bases, with 21 bases between the two germline ends. The germline CDR1 and CDR2 sequences are LNHDA and SQIVND (reference sequence). The CDR3 DNA reads as TGTGCCAGTAGGCGAGGCCGTCAGGGGAGGGGGCCCCAGCATTTT. This gives the protein CASRRGRQGRGPQHF.

The rearrangement links TRBV28 to TRBJ1-6; D unresolved. The ends were cut back, 2 bases at V and 5 bases at J, with 7 bases in the middle. The CDR3 is 14 residues long. Germline V gene lookup returns CDR1 MDHEN and CDR2 SYDVKM. The CDR3 sequence: CASSLEADNSPLHF. The CDR3 nucleotides are TGTGCCAGCAGTTTAGAAGCGGATAATTCACCCCTCCACTTT.

This clone was seen only once. The chain links TRBV6-4 to TRBJ2-2; D might be TRBD1 (7 bases). The germline V gene has CDR1 MRHNA and CDR2 SNTAGT. The ends were cut back, 11 bases at V and 8 bases at J, with 24 bases in the middle. This CDR3 has 15 residues. The CDR3 sequence is CAPTSTATGKGELFF. CDR3 nucleotide sequence: TGTGCCCCGACTAGTACTGCGACAGGGAAGGGGGAGCTGTTTTTT.

The chain joins TRBV28 to TRBJ2-3, with 16 nucleotides matching TRBD2. CDR1 and CDR2 (germline): MDHEN, SYDVKM. The CDR3 covers 21 residues. Trimming at V came to 4 bases and at J to 0 bases, leaving 13 bases not matched to a gene. DNA of the CDR3: TGTGCCAGCAGTTCAACGGGACTAGCGGGAGGGCCAGGGGTGAGCACAGATACGCAGTATTTT. Translating it yields CASSSTGLAGGPGVSTDTQYF.

The chain uses TRBV7-9 and TRBJ2-3, with TRBD2 identical over 10 bases. The CDR3 consists of 15 residues. Per germline, CDR1 SEHNR and CDR2 FQNEAQ (reference sequence). V was clipped by 5 bases and J by 1 base; unmatched bases: 3. CDR3: CASSAGLAGTDTQYF. The CDR3 bases are TGTGCCAGCAGCGCCGGACTAGCGGGCACAGATACGCAGTATTTT.

As for this clone: Other DNA sequences of this sample code for an identical CDR3. V and J are TRBV28 and TRBJ1-2; maybe TRBD1 (5 bases). Trimming shortened V by 5 bases and J by 2 bases, and 9 bases separated the two germline ends. The CDR3 covers 13 residues. CDR1 MDHEN and CDR2 SYDVKM come from the germline V gene. The CDR3 DNA reads as TGTGCCAGCAGTGGGGCGGCCAACTATGGCTACACCTTC. Translation gives CASSGAANYGYTF.

A single count supports this clone. The V gene is TRBV10-2, the J gene TRBJ1-5; TRBD1 might be the D (5 bases). V was pared by 0 bases and J by 7 bases, with 16 bases between. The CDR3 totals 16 residues. The germline gives CDR1 WSHSY, CDR2 SAAADI. CDR3 amino acids: CASSESERGLGQPQHF. The DNA for the CDR3 is TGCGCCAGCAGTGAGTCGGAGCGGGGCTTGGGACAGCCCCAGCATTTT.

The rearrangement links TRBV7-8 to TRBJ2-1, with no clear D. Trimming left V 3 bases short and J 6 bases short, with 12 bases between. Germline CDR1 reads SGHVS; CDR2 reads FQNEAQ. CDR3 length equals 14 residues. DNA for the CDR3: TGTGCCAGCAGCTTGGCCTCACACAGCAATGAGCAGTTCTTC. It yields the protein CASSLASHSNEQFF.

The chain couples TRBV5-6 to TRBJ1-2; D is ambiguous. This CDR3 contains 13 residues. Germline loops: CDR1 SGHDT, CDR2 YYEEEE. Trimming left V 6 bases short and J 4 bases short, with 13 bases between. The DNA of the CDR3 is TGTGCCAGCACCAAAAGGAGGATCTATGGCTACACCTTC. It translates to CASTKRRIYGYTF. Supplemented by reference TRBV5-6 and TRBJ1-2, the full variable domain reads DAGVTQSPTHLIKTRGQQVTLRCSPKSGHDTVSWYQQALGQGPQFIFQYYEEEERQRGNFPDRFSGHQFPNYSSELNVNALLLGDSALYLCASTKRRIYGYTFGSGTRLTVV.

The sample holds a few counts of this clone. A read error may account for a junction end that differs from germline. The chain employs TRBV7-7 and TRBJ2-2, with 8 bases matching TRBD2. Germline values: CDR1 SSHAT, CDR2 FNYEAQ (reference sequence). This CDR3 is 16 amino acids long. The CDR3 nucleotides are TGTGCTAGCAGCAAATCCGGGACTAGTATCACTGGGGAGCTGTTTTTT. Translating it yields CASSKSGTSITGELFF.

The chain carries TRBV6-2 or TRBV6-3 and TRBJ2-3; tentatively, D is TRBD2 (6 bases). Between the trimmed V and J ends, which lost 2 bases and 8 bases, there was a span of 11 bases. Germline V lookup: CDR1 MNHEY, CDR2 SVGEGT. The CDR3 has 13 residues. The CDR3 DNA is TGTGCCAGCAGTTACGCGGGAACATCTACGCAGTATTTT. Amino acid sequence: CASSYAGTSTQYF.

This chain links TRBV21-1 with TRBJ2-6; TRBD2 was called by the table and not checked on the DNA. TRBV21-1 is a pseudogene segment. The CDR3 covers 19 residues. CDR3 bases: TGTGCCAGCAGCAAAGTGGAGGGGCCTCCTCCCTCTGGGGCCAACGTCCTGACTTTC. Encoded protein: CASSKVEGPPPSGANVLTF.

The rearrangement links TRBV7-9 to TRBJ2-7; 7 nucleotides line up with TRBD1. The trim removed 10 bases at V and 5 bases at J, leaving 8 bases unmatched. This CDR3 contains 12 residues. Germline-derived CDR1 and CDR2 are SEHNR and FQNEAQ (reference sequence). The DNA for the CDR3 is TGTGCCATATCGACAGGGAACCACGAGCAGTACTTC. Protein sequence: CAISTGNHEQYF.

The rearrangement uses TRBV5-5 and TRBJ1-4; perhaps TRBD1 as D (6 bases). CDR3 length: 15 residues. The V gene's germline CDR1 is SGHKS and CDR2 YYEKEE (reference sequence). The V gene lost 4 bases and the J gene lost 4 bases, with 14 bases spanning the gap. CDR3 sequence reads: CASSVDRPNNEKLFF. In DNA, the CDR3 is TGTGCCAGCAGCGTTGACAGGCCGAATAATGAAAAACTGTTTTTT.

The chain uses TRBV7-9 and TRBJ2-5, with TRBD1 matching over 7 bases. The CDR3 extends over 15 amino acids. The V segment lost 5 bases and the J segment 0 bases; nucleotides outside the gene matches: 6. From germline, CDR1 is SEHNR and CDR2 FQNEAQ (reference sequence). In DNA, the CDR3 is TGTGCCAGCAGCCCTAGCAGGGGGTACCAAGAGACCCAGTACTTC. Its protein product is CASSPSRGYQETQYF.

The chain uses TRBV19 and TRBJ2-2; tentative D call: TRBD1 (5 bases). The V end was cut by 2 bases, the J end by 6 bases, with 7 bases between. CDR1 LNHDA and CDR2 SQIVND come from the germline V gene (reference sequence). The CDR3 runs to 13 residues. In DNA, the CDR3 is TGTGCCAGTAGTATATTAGGGGCCGGGGAGCTGTTTTTT. Its translation is CASSILGAGELFF. The variable domain in full, with the rest retrieved from reference TRBV19 and TRBJ2-2, is DGGITQSPKYLFRKEGQNVTLSCEQNLNHDAMYWYRQDPGQGLRLIYYSQIVNDFQKGDIAEGYSVSREKKESFPLTVTSAQKNPTAFYLCASSILGAGELFFGEGSRLTVL.